The 17 T cell receptor beta chains reported below all come from one sample, sequenced in a study of cytomegalovirus exposure and HLA in healthy donors. Vbeta (60) and Jbeta (13) primers were used in the PCR. Sequencing used immunoSEQ multiplex PCR; TCRdb keeps in-frame clones, though not all of them. The table includes 250,000 to 350,000 clones, approximately 90% detected once. Sequenced: PBMCs. The receptors stem from a young woman in good health and CMV-seronegative.

As for this clone: The junction departs from the called germline gene at one end, perhaps through a read error. The chain has TRBV7-8 and TRBJ2-7; TRBD1 matches 12 bases. This CDR3 region has 14 residues. The germline CDR1 and CDR2 sequences are SGHVS and FQNEAQ. CDR3 in DNA: TGTGCCAGCAGCCGGGACAGGGGGCTCTACGGGCAGTACTTC. Translation: CASSRDRGLYGQYF.

This clone was counted between two and nine times. This chain links TRBV28 with TRBJ1-6, with a tentative D call TRBD1 (6 bases). The V end lost 4 bases, the J end lost 6 bases, and 7 bases lay between the germline ends. The CDR3 runs 13 residues. The germline gives CDR1 MDHEN, CDR2 SYDVKM. This chain's CDR3 is CASSSDSNSPLHF. For the CDR3, the DNA is TGTGCCAGCAGTTCGGACAGTAATTCACCCCTCCACTTT.

The V call is TRBV2, the J call TRBJ1-1; TRBD1 matches 8 bases. J gave up 3 bases and V 8 bases, and 5 bases lay outside the gene matches. Germline V gene data show CDR1 as SNHLY and CDR2 as FYNNEI. The CDR3 contains 13 residues. In DNA form, the CDR3 reads TGTGCCAGCCTAGACAGGGGCCACACTGAAGCTTTCTTT. Translating it yields CASLDRGHTEAFF.

The chain has TRBV2 and TRBJ1-4; 12 positions agree with TRBD1. Trimming cost V 11 bases and J 5 bases; bases outside gene matches: 9. Germline loops: CDR1 SNHLY, CDR2 FYNNEI. CDR3 length equals 15 residues. CDR3 DNA sequence: TGTGCCGGCCGACGGGACAGGGGGCAGAATGAAAAACTGTTTTTT. Translation: CAGRRDRGQNEKLFF.

In DNA form, the CDR3 reads TGTGCCAGCTCATCGGGACTAGCGGGGGGGCCTCTTTACAATGAGCAGTTCTTC. Protein product: CASSSGLAGGPLYNEQFF. The chain is built from TRBV18 and TRBJ2-1; 16 bases map to TRBD2. Trimming took 5 bases from V and 4 from J; bases not matched to a gene: 8. From germline, CDR1 is KGHSH and CDR2 LQKENI. This CDR3 has 18 residues.

The chain is built from TRBV6-5 and TRBJ2-5; TRBD2 aligns across 8 bases. Trimming removed 0 bases from V and 6 bases from J; junction bases left unmatched: 9. The CDR3 is 16 amino acids. The germline V gene encodes CDR1 MNHEY and CDR2 SVGAGI. The CDR3 coding sequence is TGTGCCAGCAGTTACTCTCCCGGGGGGGCCGGGAAGACCCAGTACTTC. Translated, it gives CASSYSPGGAGKTQYF.

This rearrangement joins TRBV25-1 to TRBJ1-1; tentatively, D is TRBD1 (5 bases). This CDR3 is built from 16 residues. V was clipped by 3 bases and J by 4 bases, with 18 bases between them. CDR1 is MGHDK and CDR2 is SYGVNS in the germline V gene. CDR3 bases: TGTGCCAGCAGTGATCCCCGGCGGGGCCCCGGCACTGAAGCTTTCTTT. Its protein product is CASSDPRRGPGTEAFF.

J is TRBJ2-1 and V is TRBV25-1; TRBD1 aligns across 8 bases. Germline loops: CDR1 MGHDK, CDR2 SYGVNS. With V trimmed by 3 bases and J by 6 bases, 10 bases remained unmatched. The CDR3 contains 16 residues. The CDR3 region has the DNA TGTGCCAGCAGTGATAGTGGCAGGGGGCGATCCAATGAGCAGTTCTTC. It encodes CASSDSGRGRSNEQFF.

This chain links TRBV10-3 with TRBJ2-1, with D possibly being TRBD2 (6 bases). The CDR3 covers 12 residues. CDR1 is ENHRY and CDR2 is SYGVKD in the germline V gene. V lost 1 base and J 8 bases, leaving 6 bases between the germline ends. For the CDR3, the DNA is TGTGCCATCAGTGAGTGGGGGGATGAGCAGTTCTTC. Encoded protein: CAISEWGDEQFF.

The rearrangement joins TRBV5-1 to TRBJ1-2; TRBD1 aligns across 7 bases. With 2 bases clipped from V and 7 bases from J, the junction kept 5 bases outside the gene matches. The CDR3 extends over 13 amino acids. Germline assignment: CDR1 SGHRS and CDR2 YFSETQ. Written as DNA, the CDR3 is TGCGCCAGCAGCTTTAATTACAGGGGTGGCTACACCTTC. This codes for CASSFNYRGGYTF.

The CDR3 DNA reads as TGTGCCACCAGCACAAAGACAGGGTCCTACGAGCAGTACTTC. It encodes CATSTKTGSYEQYF. V usage is TRBV15 and J usage is TRBJ2-7; 7 positions agree with TRBD1. CDR3 length: 14 amino acids. Germline CDR1 and CDR2: LNHNV and YYDKDF (reference sequence). The ends lost 4 bases at V and 1 base at J; junction bases unmatched: 4.

This chain uses TRBV14 with TRBJ2-4; TRBD1 aligns across 8 bases. The CDR3 spans 18 residues. CDR1 is SGHDN and CDR2 is FVKESK in the germline V gene. V lost 3 bases to trimming and J lost 0 bases; unmatched junction nucleotides: 10. For the CDR3, the DNA is TGTGCCAGCAGCCAGATGGGGACAGGCTCGGTAGCCAAAAACATTCAGTACTTC. Translation: CASSQMGTGSVAKNIQYF.

The chain has TRBV11-2 and TRBJ2-3; a possible D gene is TRBD2 (6 bases). The CDR3 covers 15 residues. Germline CDR1 SGHAT, CDR2 FQNNGV. The V and J ends lost 3 bases and 4 bases respectively, with 14 bases between them. CDR3 in amino acids: CASSLVGGRSDTQYF. The CDR3, as DNA: TGTGCCAGCAGCTTGGTCGGAGGGAGGTCAGATACGCAGTATTTT.

The CDR3 reads CASSLGTLETQYF. The CDR3 coding sequence is TGTGCCAGCAGCTTAGGGACTTTAGAGACCCAGTACTTC. The chain has TRBV11-2 and TRBJ2-5; D possibly corresponds to TRBD2 (5 bases). The V gene lost 1 base and the J gene lost 4 bases, with 7 bases spanning the gap. Germline CDR1 is SGHAT and CDR2 is FQNNGV. The CDR3 totals 13 residues.

V usage is TRBV25-1 and J usage is TRBJ2-1, with D possibly matching TRBD1 (6 bases). V was trimmed by 1 base and J by 4 bases, leaving 11 bases between them. In germline, CDR1 is MGHDK, CDR2 SYGVNS. The length of the CDR3 is 15 residues. CDR3 amino acids: CASSESPGAYNEQFF. CDR3 bases: TGTGCCAGCAGTGAATCGCCAGGGGCGTACAATGAGCAGTTCTTC.

The chain is built from TRBV6-6 and TRBJ1-4; TRBD1 aligns across 10 bases. Per germline, CDR1 MNHNY and CDR2 SVGAGI (reference sequence). The CDR3 spans 15 residues. Unmatched junction bases numbered 9, after V lost 6 bases and J lost 8 bases. The CDR3 loop reads CASSAPGQGKEKLFF. The CDR3 coding sequence is TGTGCCAGCAGCGCTCCGGGACAGGGGAAAGAAAAACTGTTTTTT.

The V gene is TRBV5-1, the J gene TRBJ2-3; 10 bases fit TRBD2. Germline assignment: CDR1 SGHRS and CDR2 YFSETQ. V was pared by 5 bases and J by 0 bases, with 6 bases of the junction left unmatched. CDR3 length equals 16 residues. CDR3 in amino acids: CASSGLAGASTDTQYF. CDR3 coding DNA: TGCGCCAGCAGTGGTCTAGCGGGGGCTAGCACAGATACGCAGTATTTT.